This T cell receptor beta chain is drawn from a study of blood T cells in healthy people across ages. Study outcomes and limitations: Estimates of total diversity, which came from one million sequenced T cells, were considered to be underestimates.

Deletions cut 0 bases from V and 5 bases from J, with 10 bases between. CDR3 length: 14 amino acids. Germline CDR1 SGHAT, CDR2 FQNNGV. Then a second PCR, running about 7 to 11 cycles, was carried out with a sample-barcoded 5' primer and a J-beta primer mix. MiXCR, applied by TCRdb to the 5' RACE reads, yields one record per CDR3 protein. The table shows 1.4 million to 1.5 million distinct CDR3 sequences, with 42% occurring only once. This clonotype showed up just a few times. The antigen is undetermined. This receptor was taken from a woman between 18 and 30 years old in good health. Input material: blood. The chain uses TRBV11-2 and TRBJ2-5; D call uncertain. In DNA, the CDR3 is TGTGCCAGCAGCTTAGATCTGGCGGTCGAGACCCAGTACTTC. Its translation is CASSLDLAVETQYF.